This T cell receptor beta chain was documented in a study of T cell repertoires in cytomegalovirus infection (dated by TCRdb to between 2017 and 2020). General notes on the study: Donor HLA type was relevant to the analysis, as public TCR beta signatures indicated carriage of CMV infection together with the matching HLA type.

Sequencing relied on an Illumina HiSeq 1500. TCRdb redid the processing of the public reads, applying fastp at Q25 and MiXCR, and retained in-frame beta chains. Entries are consolidated by CDR3 protein sequence, retaining the most common genes and DNA. Recorded for this sample are about 230,000 distinct CDR3 sequences; approximately 22% of them occurred a single time. Together, the top ten hold approximately 18% of the sample. As for this clonotype: It has no known antigen specificity. No base-level quality is on record; no much larger clone is a single base apart.

Findings and caveats that apply to the study as a whole: The ex vivo response was dominated by HLA-C-restricted CMV-specific TCR beta clonotypes, which also provided the single most frequent clonotype in two of eight donors. Carriers of CMV infection plus the relevant HLA type were discriminated by the cumulative frequency of public TCR beta family members in the study cohort and in an independent approximately 340-donor cohort.

This clonotype was obtained from a human donor in good health (CMV status not recorded). Some clones in this sample may be carry-over from other donors' samples. The sample was CD8+ T cells from PBMCs.

The DNA sequence is as follows: TGCGCCAGCAGGGGCGAAAAACAGGGAAGGTACAATGAGCAGTTCTTC. This translates into CASRGEKQGRYNEQFF. Recombination linked TRBV5-1 to TRBJ2-1; 6 matching bases give a weak D call of TRBD1. The germline ends are 19 bases apart after V is trimmed by 5 bases and J by 4 bases. There are 16 amino acids in the CDR3, from cysteine to phenylalanine inclusive. Kept here is only the CDR3 DNA, which spans 48 bases and is read in frame from base 1. Looking up the germline V gene yields CDR1 SGHRS and CDR2 YFSETQ. Where the CDR3 stops, the reference TRBV5-1 and TRBJ2-1 genes take over; the full variable domain is KAGVTQTPRYLIKTRGQQVTLSCSPISGHRSVSWYQQTPGQGLQFLFEYFSETQRNKGNFPGRFSGRQFSNSRSEMNVSTLELGDSALYLCASRGEKQGRYNEQFFGPGTRLTVL.